This entry lists 11 T cell receptor beta chains sequenced from one sample in a study of PD-1 blockade in mismatch repair-deficient tumors. Clones were sequenced by immunoSEQ multiplex PCR, and TCRdb holds only the in-frame ones, with some missing. Among tens of thousands of clones listed, roughly 88% were seen once. The source was peripheral blood, collected 52 weeks after starting pembrolizumab. These receptors were taken from an adult with mismatch repair-deficient cancer.

This chain uses TRBV11-2 with TRBJ1-5; tentatively, D is TRBD1 (5 bases). Germline V lookup: CDR1 SGHAT, CDR2 FQNNGV. The V gene lost 6 bases and the J gene lost 2 bases, with 11 bases spanning the gap. The CDR3 has 14 amino acids. The CDR3 sequence is CASRIGRGNQPQHF. The CDR3 coding sequence is TGTGCCAGCAGAATTGGCAGGGGCAATCAGCCCCAGCATTTT.

The CDR3 spells CASSSTWGRGQNFYGYTF. CDR3 coding DNA: TGTGCCAGCAGTTCCACTTGGGGCAGGGGGCAAAACTTCTATGGCTACACCTTC. This rearrangement joins TRBV28 to TRBJ1-2; TRBD1 matches 8 bases. Germline CDR1 MDHEN, CDR2 SYDVKM. This CDR3 is 18 amino acids long. V gave up 4 bases and J gave up 4 bases; unmatched junction bases: 17.

The rearrangement joins TRBV29-1 to TRBJ2-6, with D unclear. Germline CDR1 is SQVTM and CDR2 is ANQGSEA. V lost 2 bases and J lost 0, with 5 bases in between. The CDR3 spans 14 residues. In nucleotides, the CDR3 is TGCAGCGTTGAAAAGGGCTCTGGGGCCAACGTCCTGACTTTC. Protein sequence: CSVEKGSGANVLTF.

The genes are TRBV7-9 and TRBJ2-3; 8 bases map to TRBD1. The V gene end was trimmed by 3 bases and the J gene end by 4 bases; junction bases not matched to a gene: 6. The germline gives CDR1 SEHNR, CDR2 FQNEAQ (reference sequence). The CDR3 sequence is 15 residues long. The CDR3 DNA sequence: TGTGCCAGCAGCTTCTGGACAGGGAATTCAGATACGCAGTATTTT. This translates into CASSFWTGNSDTQYF.

V and J are TRBV4-3 and TRBJ2-1, with TRBD2 matching 8 bases. Germline V gene lookup returns CDR1 LGHNA and CDR2 YSLEER. Trimming at V came to 0 bases and at J to 5 bases, leaving 9 bases not matched to a gene. The CDR3 has 17 residues. The CDR3 region has the DNA TGCGCCAGCAGCCAAGAGCGGGAGGTAATATTGAACAATGAGCAGTTCTTC. This sequence encodes CASSQEREVILNNEQFF.

The chain joins TRBV11-3 to TRBJ2-1; no clear D gene. This CDR3 spans 15 amino acids. Germline values: CDR1 SGHNT, CDR2 YENEEA. Trimming pared 5 bases from V and 3 bases from J, leaving 14 bases between. The CDR3 sequence: CASSPNPYNYNEQFF. The DNA for the CDR3 is TGTGCCAGCAGCCCTAACCCCTACAACTACAATGAGCAGTTCTTC.

This clone turned up a few times. The chain joins TRBV4-1 to TRBJ1-5; D remains unclear. The CDR3 spans 15 residues. Germline V gene data show CDR1 as MGHRA and CDR2 as YSYEKL. Between the trimmed V and J ends, which lost 4 bases and 0 bases, there was a span of 10 bases. The CDR3 coding sequence is TGCGCCAGCAGCCTTTCGACGGATAGCAATCAGCCCCAGCATTTT. Its translation: CASSLSTDSNQPQHF.

This chain links TRBV18 with TRBJ2-3; weak D call: TRBD2 (6 bases). CDR3 length: 18 amino acids. The V and J ends lost 0 bases and 4 bases respectively, with 20 bases between them. CDR1 and CDR2 (germline): KGHSH, LQKENI. As DNA, the CDR3 is TGTGCCAGCTCACCACCGTCGGGGGAAGCAGGGTTTTCAGATACGCAGTATTTT. This codes for CASSPPSGEAGFSDTQYF.

The gene calls are TRBV27 and TRBJ1-1; no clear D. V lost 5 bases, J lost 0 bases, and 13 bases lay in between. The CDR3 has 15 amino acids. Germline lookup yields CDR1 MNHEY and CDR2 SMNVEV (reference sequence). CDR3 in DNA: TGTGCCAGCAGTCCCGCGGTCCTACTGAACACTGAAGCTTTCTTT. Protein: CASSPAVLLNTEAFF.

The chain couples TRBV4-3 to TRBJ2-3, with D possibly TRBD2 on 6 matching bases. Looked up from germline, CDR1 is LGHNA and CDR2 is YSLEER. V was trimmed by 0 bases and J by 6 bases, leaving 19 bases between them. The CDR3 covers 17 residues. The CDR3 here is CASSQDLWTTPSDTQYF. For the CDR3, the DNA is TGCGCCAGCAGCCAAGATCTATGGACTACGCCCTCCGATACGCAGTATTTT.

The chain couples TRBV6-5 to TRBJ2-5, with a possible D match to TRBD2 (7 bases). The CDR3 spans 14 residues. Trimming left V 6 bases short and J 5 bases short, with 16 bases between. The germline gives CDR1 MNHEY, CDR2 SVGAGI. The CDR3 DNA sequence: TGTGCCAGCAGGGATCCGGGGGGCATTGAGACCCAGTACTTC. Amino acids: CASRDPGGIETQYF.